This TCR beta chain stems from a study of T cells in Graves' hyperthyroidism and ophthalmopathy (dated by TCRdb to the late 2010s). The study in broad terms: Peripheral blood samples were taken at the time of initial diagnosis, prior to any treatment. TCR V-J signatures able to tell the groups apart were searched for in a discovery cohort of some 100 patients, of whom around 42 had Graves' ophthalmopathy and around 57 had stable Graves' hyperthyroidism. Whether ophthalmopathy could be predicted prospectively was tested in an independent validation cohort made up of under 20 hyperthyroidism patients plus 17 patients who later progressed to ophthalmopathy. The approximately 95 discovery patients were divided at random into training and test sets in a 7:3 ratio. The study also compared thyroid tissue and blood T-cell repertoires from more than five Graves' hyperthyroidism patients. Following sampling, methimazole starting at 30 mg daily was given to hyperthyroidism patients, and high-dose intravenous methylprednisolone was given to ophthalmopathy patients. According to the paper, TCR Vbeta CDR3 sequencing was carried out on over 130 peripheral blood samples, which came from fewer than 50 ophthalmopathy, around 75 hyperthyroidism and roughly 17 progressor patients. Beyond this particular receptor, the publication reports: Most expanded thyroid clonotypes (frequency above 0.001) were also detected in blood, suggesting blood repertoires may reflect thyroid immune responses. In validation, the model predicted progression to ophthalmopathy a median of 6.5 months before onset, with roughly 70% sensitivity and roughly 73% specificity. In cross-validation, a model built on a 13 V-J signature told ophthalmopathy apart from stable hyperthyroidism with under 90% sensitivity and roughly 81% specificity, and in testing the same model reached 80%/75%. Sample size was not statistically predetermined, and investigators were not blinded to group allocation.

The CDR3 covers 15 residues, taking in both the cysteine and the phenylalanine. Just the 45-base CDR3 DNA is kept, in frame starting at base 1. V loses 2 bases, J loses 5 bases, and the germline ends lie 12 bases apart. The germline V gene encodes CDR1 MNHNS and CDR2 SASEGT. This clonotype was detected only a few times. The specificity of this receptor is unknown. Per-base quality was not reported, and no clone a single base away is much larger than it. Stable Graves' hyperthyroidism was defined as the absence of progression to ophthalmopathy over 18 months of follow-up. Hyperthyroidism patients were aged 18 to 65 years and newly diagnosed, with disease duration of less than 2 months. The study excluded patients with uncontrolled infections, other autoimmune diseases, pregnancy or lactation. Clinical symptoms, serum thyroxine and TRAb, thyroid ultrasound, and orbital computed tomography formed the basis for the diagnoses. PBMCs were isolated from 7.5 to 10 ml of fresh peripheral blood by Ficoll-Paque density gradient centrifugation. Total RNA was extracted with Trizol reagent, and quality was checked on an Agilent 2100 Bioanalyzer.

Amplification of TCR beta CDR3 regions was carried out from RNA transcripts. A first-round RT-PCR of the TCR CDR3 used the HTBI primer set with the Qiagen OneStep RT-PCR kit. Libraries were constructed in a second round of multiplex PCR, after which size selection and purification were carried out. Libraries were sequenced paired-end with 100 bp reads on an Illumina HiSeq2000. The authors processed their data as follows. SOAPnuke was used to process the raw data, with reads discarded if the reads contained adapters or uncalled bases, had a mean Phred below 15, or lacked an exact constant-primer or identifier match. COPE v1.2.5 was used to merge the high-quality paired reads, and each unique nucleotide sequence was defined as a clonotype. MiTCR v1.1 was used to align clonotypes to the IMGT TRBV, TRBD and TRBJ reference segments. Analysis was restricted to V-J combinations with a frequency above 0.0001, which covered roughly 99% of repertoires. A TCS score was defined as the ratio of F50 (clonal expansion) to E x V (chaos), with BLOSUM62-based TCRdist applied between CDR3 peptides within each V-J. Welch's t-statistics and random forest reduced around 550 V-J features to fewer than 15, which were used in a naive Bayes classifier (R e1071). TCRdb reprocessed the public reads (quality trimming at Q25 with fastp, clone calling with MiXCR) and kept in-frame beta chains. Records with the same CDR3 protein are collapsed into one entry carrying the most frequent genes and DNA. The V and J calls here are based on TCRdb, not the publication. Counted in this sample were about 210,000 distinct CDR3 sequences; approximately 17% of them appeared once. Roughly 50% of the sample rests with the top ten.

Specimen: blood. The sequence joins TRBV6-1 to TRBJ2-2; the D gene assignment is perhaps TRBD1 or TRBD2, with each matching 5 bases. This sequence was found in a man aged 45-65 years with Graves' hyperthyroidism. The nucleotides are TGTGCCAGCAGTGAACGGGACGACGGAACCGGGGAGCTGTTTTTT. Its amino acids are CASSERDDGTGELFF.